This TCR beta chain was sequenced during a study of blood T cell repertoires in COVID-19. On the study more broadly: Donors in the United States, Italy and Spain gave samples during acute or convalescent COVID-19.

Each participant's cohort was designated according to participant-reported clinical history. Recovered status applied to Cohort 3 donors who had two consecutive negative PCRs. It also applied to those with clearance or with symptom resolution. How the authors handled the data: Nucleated cell counts were estimated from reference gene primer amplification. Profiled with immunoSEQ multiplex PCR; TCRdb holds only in-frame clones, not every one. V, J and clone size are those of that table, while D and trimming were read from the DNA. The data hold 200,000 or so clones, with about 88% observed a single time. The CDR3 runs to 12 residues. Trimming removed 7 bases from V and 11 bases from J; junction bases left unmatched: 5.

The V gene is TRBV12-3 or TRBV12-4, the J gene TRBJ2-4; 10 nucleotides line up with TRBD2. The TCR comes from a woman aged 25 to 39 who had recovered from COVID-19. Specimen: PBMCs or T cells enriched from blood (not recorded which). CDR3 nucleotides: TGTGCCAGCATGTTAGCGGGGGGATTTCAGTACTTC. Its translation: CASMLAGGFQYF.